Each of the 23 T cell receptor beta chains below was sequenced from the same sample in a study of regulatory T cells in long-lasting Graves disease. Investigators prepared the TCR beta libraries by applying iRepertoire HTBI primers and Arm-PCR of CDR3 regions. TCRdb re-called the multiplex PCR reads through MiXCR, storing one row per CDR3 protein. Of roughly 500,000 distinct CDR3 sequences in the sample, 13% were seen once. Time point of the sample: newly diagnosed GD, antithyroid drugs for less than 3 months. There was RNA extracted from PBMCs, and the TCR library was made from it. This sample also appeared in a second study, on T cells in Graves' hyperthyroidism and ophthalmopathy.

The specimen comprised peripheral blood mononuclear cells (PBMCs), sampled at new diagnosis, from a patient treated with antithyroid drugs. The receptors were gathered from a man aged 30-40 years with Graves disease.

This clonotype was found a few times. The chain combines TRBV2 with TRBJ2-5, with D hard to call. Germline V gives CDR1 SNHLY, CDR2 FYNNEI. V lost 4 bases and J 5 bases, leaving 11 bases between the germline ends. The CDR3 sequence is 13 residues long. The CDR3 region has the DNA TGTGCCAGCAGTGGGACCACACCGGAGACCCAGTACTTC. It is translated as CASSGTTPETQYF.

V usage is TRBV5-1 and J usage is TRBJ1-4; TRBD1 aligns across 10 bases. V gave up 3 bases and J gave up 8 bases; unmatched junction bases: 7. The CDR3 consists of 15 residues. Germline V gene sequence: CDR1 SGHRS, CDR2 YFSETQ. The CDR3 coding sequence is TGCGCCAGCAGCTCTACCCGGGACAGGGGCGAAAAACTGTTTTTT. This codes for CASSSTRDRGEKLFF.

This clonotype has a handful of counts. The V and J genes are TRBV20-1 and TRBJ2-2; 9 nucleotides match TRBD2. V shed 2 bases and J 5 bases; nucleotides not matched to a gene: 9. CDR1 is DFQATT and CDR2 is SNEGSKA in the germline V gene (reference sequence). This CDR3 comprises 16 residues. CDR3 in DNA: TGCAGTGCTAGAAAAGGGACTAGCAGAGTGACCGGGGAGCTGTTTTTT. Its translation is CSARKGTSRVTGELFF.

This clonotype was observed at least ten times. The V and J genes are TRBV14 and TRBJ2-5; D unclear. There are 15 residues in the CDR3. CDR1 is SGHDN and CDR2 is FVKESK in the germline V gene. Trimming removed 3 bases from V and 2 bases from J, with 13 bases in between. This chain's CDR3 is CASSQSKWRQETQYF. Here the CDR3 DNA reads TGTGCCAGCAGCCAGTCCAAGTGGAGACAAGAGACCCAGTACTTC.

With respect to this clonotype: Possible read error: a much larger clone is one base away. The chain recombines TRBV10-3 with TRBJ2-3, with 14 bases that match TRBD2. Trimming removed 8 bases from V and 4 bases from J; junction bases left unmatched: 2. The CDR3 is 14 amino acids. The germline V gene has CDR1 ENHRY and CDR2 SYGVKD. CDR3 region: CAIGTSGSADTQYF. The CDR3 DNA reads as TGTGCCATCGGGACTAGCGGGAGTGCAGATACGCAGTATTTT.

This clonotype was counted many times. A much larger clone differs from this one at a single base, so this may be a read error. The rearrangement uses TRBV5-6 and TRBJ1-2, with D unclear. Trimming shortened V by 2 bases and J by 6 bases, and 5 bases separated the two germline ends. The germline CDR1 and CDR2 sequences are SGHDT and YYEEEE. The length of the CDR3 is 11 residues. The CDR3 region is CASSLEDGYTF. In DNA, the CDR3 is TGTGCCAGCAGCTTAGAGGATGGCTACACCTTC.

Notes on this clonotype: A clone one base away is much larger, so this may be a read error. This chain connects TRBV27 to TRBJ1-2; perhaps TRBD1 as D (6 bases). In germline, CDR1 is MNHEY, CDR2 SMNVEV (reference sequence). The CDR3 runs 11 residues. The germline V and J ends were trimmed by 10 bases and 6 bases, with 12 bases remaining between them. The CDR3 here is CANNRVDGYTF. CDR3 bases: TGTGCCAACAACAGGGTAGATGGCTACACCTTC.

This clonotype was detected only a few times. The CDR3 nucleotides are TGTGCCAGCAGCGTAGCTCAGGGGGTGCACAATGAGCAGTTCTTC. It yields the protein CASSVAQGVHNEQFF. The chain carries TRBV9 and TRBJ2-1; 7 bases line up with TRBD1. The germline V gene has CDR1 SGDLS and CDR2 YYNGEE. The CDR3 loop spans 15 amino acids. V lost 0 bases and J lost 5; bases outside the gene matches: 5.

This clonotype was observed many times. V usage is TRBV6-2 or TRBV6-3 and J usage is TRBJ2-5; no reliable D call. Germline V CDR1 and CDR2: MNHEY, SVGEGT. The CDR3 has 17 residues. Between the trimmed V and J ends, which lost 2 bases and 5 bases, there was a span of 21 bases. CDR3 sequence: CASSYKKSGGLDETQYF. CDR3 nucleotides: TGTGCCAGCAGTTACAAGAAATCGGGTGGATTGGACGAGACCCAGTACTTC.

Many counts were recorded for this clonotype. V and J are TRBV7-2 and TRBJ2-1; 12 nucleotides align to TRBD2. The J segment lost 6 bases and the V segment lost 5 bases, leaving 8 bases of the junction unmatched. The CDR3 has 16 residues. Germline V gene data show CDR1 as SGHTA and CDR2 as FQGNSA. The CDR3: CASSRLAGLAGNEQFF. In nucleotides, the CDR3 is TGTGCCAGCAGCCGCCTGGCGGGACTAGCGGGCAATGAGCAGTTCTTC.

This clonotype was detected ten times or more. The chain recombines TRBV6-2 or TRBV6-3 with TRBJ2-7; no firm D call. V was cut by 7 bases and J by 4 bases, with 14 bases left in between. Germline CDR1 is MNHEY and CDR2 is SVGEGT. This CDR3 is built from 13 residues. Here the CDR3 DNA reads TGTGCCAGCACCCCGCAGCCCGCATACGAGCAGTACTTC. Translating gives CASTPQPAYEQYF.

This clonotype was counted between two and nine times. The J gene is TRBJ1-2, the V gene TRBV20-1; D ambiguous. This CDR3 spans 12 amino acids. V dropped 0 bases and J dropped 2 bases, with 4 bases sitting between them. Per the germline V gene, CDR1 is DFQATT and CDR2 is SNEGSKA (reference sequence). For the CDR3, the DNA is TGCAGTGCTAGAGAATTGAACTATGGCTACACCTTC. Residues: CSARELNYGYTF.

This clonotype was counted ten times or more. The gene calls are TRBV7-2 and TRBJ2-7; D unresolved. CDR3 length equals 13 residues. Trimming shortened V by 4 bases and J by 4 bases, and 11 bases separated the two germline ends. CDR1 is SGHTA, CDR2 FQGNSA, per germline. CDR3 region: CASSSPTNYEQYF. CDR3 nucleotides: TGTGCCAGCAGCTCCCCTACGAATTACGAGCAGTACTTC.

This chain uses TRBV20-1 with TRBJ2-1; 11 positions agree with TRBD2. This CDR3 contains 14 residues. The junction had 8 bases not matched to a gene; V was cut back by 5 bases and J by 8 bases. Germline V gene lookup returns CDR1 DFQATT and CDR2 SNEGSKA (reference sequence). Here the CDR3 reads CSADGTSGYDEQFF. In nucleotides, the CDR3 is TGCAGTGCTGACGGGACTAGCGGATACGATGAGCAGTTCTTC.

This clonotype came up a few times. This sequence joins TRBV5-1 and TRBJ2-1; 10 bases map to TRBD1. Looked up from germline, CDR1 is SGHRS and CDR2 is YFSETQ. V shed 3 bases and J 0 bases; nucleotides not matched to a gene: 3. The CDR3 runs 16 residues. Written as DNA, the CDR3 is TGCGCCAGCAGCTGGTGGGACAGGGGCTCCTACAATGAGCAGTTCTTC. This encodes CASSWWDRGSYNEQFF.

The sample holds many counts of this clonotype. The J gene is TRBJ1-5, the V gene TRBV11-2; D uncertain. V gave up 1 base and J gave up 2 bases, with 9 bases separating them. Per germline, CDR1 SGHAT and CDR2 FQNNGV. The CDR3 extends over 15 amino acids. The CDR3 DNA sequence: TGTGCCAGCAGCTTAGGGCTGGGCCGCAATCAGCCCCAGCATTTT. Translating it yields CASSLGLGRNQPQHF.

This clonotype was seen ten or more times. The chain links TRBV11-2 to TRBJ2-1; TRBD1 agrees at 7 bases. CDR3 length: 16 residues. With V trimmed by 4 bases and J by 9 bases, 15 bases remained unmatched. CDR1 and CDR2 from the germline V gene are SGHAT and FQNNGV. CDR3 residues: CASSSPRQGKRGEQFF. The CDR3 DNA reads as TGTGCCAGCAGCTCACCTAGACAGGGCAAACGAGGTGAGCAGTTCTTC.

This clonotype was found many times. The J gene is TRBJ1-5, the V gene TRBV29-1, with D perhaps matching TRBD1 (6 bases). This CDR3 spans 13 amino acids. The V and J ends lost 6 bases and 3 bases respectively, with 12 bases between them. Germline CDR1 and CDR2: SQVTM and ANQGSEA. The CDR3 DNA is TGCAGCGTCCTTGACAGGTCCAATCAGCCCCAGCATTTT. It translates to CSVLDRSNQPQHF.

There are a few counts of this clonotype. The rearrangement links TRBV30 to TRBJ2-5; TRBD2 is a possible D gene (5 bases). CDR3 length equals 15 residues. V lost 1 base to trimming and J lost 2 bases, with 14 bases between them. The V gene's germline CDR1 is GTSNPN and CDR2 SVGIG (reference sequence). The CDR3 sequence: CAWSDGPAGQETQYF. The DNA of the CDR3 is TGTGCCTGGAGTGACGGACCCGCGGGTCAAGAGACCCAGTACTTC.

Ten or more counts support this clonotype. This chain joins TRBV13 and TRBJ1-1, with 11 bases matching TRBD1. The CDR3 is 15 residues long. With V trimmed by 6 bases and J by 5 bases, 8 bases remained unmatched. Per germline, CDR1 PRHDT and CDR2 FYEKMQ (reference sequence). The CDR3 DNA follows: TGTGCCAGCAGGCATAAGGACAGGGGGCGGACTGAAGCTTTCTTT. Translating gives CASRHKDRGRTEAFF.

The chain is built from TRBV9 and TRBJ2-1; D gene ambiguous. Between the trimmed V and J ends, which lost 0 bases and 4 bases, there was a span of 14 bases. There are 16 residues in the CDR3. CDR1 SGDLS and CDR2 YYNGEE come from the germline V gene. In nucleotides, the CDR3 is TGTGCCAGCAGCGTAGGACGCACCCCTCCTTACAATGAGCAGTTCTTC. Translated: CASSVGRTPPYNEQFF. Full variable domain (rest looked up from reference TRBV9 and TRBJ2-1): DSGVTQTPKHLITATGQRVTLRCSPRSGDLSVYWYQQSLDQGLQFLIQYYNGEERAKGNILERFSAQQFPDLHSELNLSSLELGDSALYFCASSVGRTPPYNEQFFGPGTRLTVL.

This clonotype was observed a single time. Given a much more abundant clone one base away, this may be a read error. The rearrangement uses TRBV11-3 and TRBJ2-1; no firm D call. Trimming left V 1 base short and J 8 bases short, with 15 bases between. CDR3 length equals 15 residues. The germline gives CDR1 SGHNT, CDR2 YENEEA. CDR3 protein: CASSLGGLIWDEQFF. Here the CDR3 DNA reads TGTGCCAGCAGCTTAGGAGGTCTGATTTGGGATGAGCAGTTCTTC.

This clonotype was recorded at least ten times. The V gene is TRBV12-3 or TRBV12-4, the J gene TRBJ1-3; D is ambiguous. Trimming removed 5 bases at V and 4 bases at J, with 9 bases between. This CDR3 spans 13 amino acids. CDR3 sequence reads: CASSHGPGNTIYF. CDR3 in DNA: TGTGCCAGCAGTCACGGCCCAGGAAACACCATATATTTT.